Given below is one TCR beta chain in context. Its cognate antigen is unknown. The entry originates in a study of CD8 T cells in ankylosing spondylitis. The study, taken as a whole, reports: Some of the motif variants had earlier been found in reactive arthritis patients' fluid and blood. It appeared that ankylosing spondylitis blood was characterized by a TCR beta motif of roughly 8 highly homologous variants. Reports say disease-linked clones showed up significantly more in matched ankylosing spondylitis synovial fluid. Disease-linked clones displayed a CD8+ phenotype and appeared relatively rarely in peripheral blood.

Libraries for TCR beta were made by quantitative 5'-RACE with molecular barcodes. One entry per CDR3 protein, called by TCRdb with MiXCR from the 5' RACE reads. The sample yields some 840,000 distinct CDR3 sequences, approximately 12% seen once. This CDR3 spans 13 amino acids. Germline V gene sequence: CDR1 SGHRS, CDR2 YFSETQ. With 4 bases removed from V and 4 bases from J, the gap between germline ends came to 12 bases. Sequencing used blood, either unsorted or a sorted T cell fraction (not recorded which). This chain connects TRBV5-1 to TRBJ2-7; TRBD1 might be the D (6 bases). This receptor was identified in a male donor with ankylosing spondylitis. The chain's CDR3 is CASSPLQGYEQYF. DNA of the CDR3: TGCGCCAGCAGCCCCTTACAGGGATACGAGCAGTACTTC.